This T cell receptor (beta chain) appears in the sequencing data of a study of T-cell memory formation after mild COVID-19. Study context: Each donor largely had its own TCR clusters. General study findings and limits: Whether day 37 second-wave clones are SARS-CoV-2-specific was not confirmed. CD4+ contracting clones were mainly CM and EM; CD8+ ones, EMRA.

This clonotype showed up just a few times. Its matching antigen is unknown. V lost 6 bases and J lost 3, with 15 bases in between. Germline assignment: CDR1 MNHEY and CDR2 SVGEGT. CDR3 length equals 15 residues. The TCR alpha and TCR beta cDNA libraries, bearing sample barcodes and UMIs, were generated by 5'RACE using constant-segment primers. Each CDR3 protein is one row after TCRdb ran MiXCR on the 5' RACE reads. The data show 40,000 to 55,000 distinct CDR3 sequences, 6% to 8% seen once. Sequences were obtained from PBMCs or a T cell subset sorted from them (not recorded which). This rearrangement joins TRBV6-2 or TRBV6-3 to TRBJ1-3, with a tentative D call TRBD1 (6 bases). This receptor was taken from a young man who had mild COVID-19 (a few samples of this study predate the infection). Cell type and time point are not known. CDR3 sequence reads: CASSRDIALGNTIYF. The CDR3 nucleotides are TGTGCCAGCAGCCGGGACATAGCTCTTGGAAACACCATATATTTT.